This TCR beta chain was captured in a study of T cell responses to AZD1222 COVID-19 vaccine. Study-level background: The analysis combined second doses at about 4 or about 12 weeks.

Assay used: immunoSEQ multiplex PCR; TCRdb lists only in-frame clones, some missing. This sample has around 92,000 clones; 85% to 90% occur once, and the top ten carry roughly 10%. From germline, CDR1 is MGHRA and CDR2 YSYEKL. The CDR3 is 14 amino acids. Trimming cost V 2 bases and J 3 bases, with 10 bases left between them. The sequences come from peripheral blood, collected on day 0 of AZD1222 vaccination. The TCR comes from an adult in good health. The rearrangement links TRBV4-1 to TRBJ1-1; D gene ambiguous. In nucleotides, the CDR3 is TGCGCCAGCAGCCAATTCGTGGGTTACACTGAAGCTTTCTTT. The encoded protein is CASSQFVGYTEAFF.